This T cell receptor beta chain is drawn from a study of identical twins. Overall study findings and caveats: Among out-of-frame alpha sequences shared by twins, low generation probability occurred in excess. Clonotypes of the beta chain that were abundant in cord blood carried fewer insertions (memory repertoires showed none).

This clonotype was observed many times. Its specificity is unknown. A single record per CDR3 protein comes from TCRdb applying MiXCR to the 5' RACE reads. The table lists approximately 600,000 distinct CDR3 sequences, 7.1% of them singletons. Germline V lookup: CDR1 SGDLS, CDR2 YYNGEE. Trimming took off 2 bases at V and 0 bases at J, with 3 bases between the two ends. This CDR3 spans 13 amino acids. Another study also made use of these data, one on yellow fever vaccine responses in identical twins.

Sequencing was carried out using PBMCs. V and J are TRBV9 and TRBJ2-1; no reliable D call. This receptor was identified in a woman under 30 in good health. In DNA form, the CDR3 reads TGTGCCAGCAGCGTTGGCTCCTACAATGAGCAGTTCTTC. Translation gives CASSVGSYNEQFF.